This entry lists 28 T cell receptor beta chains sequenced from one sample in a study of regulatory T cells in long-lasting Graves disease (dated by TCRdb to the early 2020s). The time point label here, explained by the study, means: persistent/refractory GD, antithyroid drugs over 5 years with positive TRAb. For both TCR sequencing and RNA sequencing, RNA was extracted from PBMCs using TRIzol. The library relied on multiplex PCR. The sample was run on an Illumina HiSeq 4000. To build TCR beta libraries, CDR3 regions were amplified by Arm-PCR using iRepertoire HTBI primers. TCRdb ran its own pipeline on the public reads, namely fastp trimming at Q25 and MiXCR clone calling, and kept in-frame beta chains. Every CDR3 protein is listed once, alongside the most common genes and DNA of its rows. The sample includes hundreds of thousands of distinct CDR3 sequences, with 20% to 25% observed a single time. Jointly, the top ten make up under 9% of the sample.

The sequences come from peripheral blood mononuclear cells (PBMCs), collected when the disease was refractory, from a patient treated with antithyroid drugs. The receptors originated from a female donor with Graves disease.

This clonotype was seen many times. The chain employs TRBV6-5 and TRBJ2-5; D call uncertain. V was shortened by 2 bases and J by 2 bases, with 12 bases between the two germline ends. Germline CDR1 is MNHEY and CDR2 is SVGAGI. The CDR3 totals 15 residues. Written as DNA, the CDR3 is TGTGCCAGCAGTTACCCCACCCTTCGGCAAGAGACCCAGTACTTC. Encoded protein: CASSYPTLRQETQYF.

This clonotype was seen many times. V and J are TRBV5-1 and TRBJ2-7; weak D call: TRBD1 (7 bases). The CDR3 contains 16 residues. Trimming cost V 4 bases and J 3 bases, with 20 bases left between them. Germline values: CDR1 SGHRS, CDR2 YFSETQ. The CDR3 nucleotides read TGCGCCAGCAGCGAACAGGGGACTTGGGATGGCTACGAGCAGTACTTC. It codes for CASSEQGTWDGYEQYF. The full variable domain, its missing parts supplied by reference TRBV5-1 and TRBJ2-7, is KAGVTQTPRYLIKTRGQQVTLSCSPISGHRSVSWYQQTPGQGLQFLFEYFSETQRNKGNFPGRFSGRQFSNSRSEMNVSTLELGDSALYLCASSEQGTWDGYEQYFGPGTRLTVT.

This clonotype was observed at least ten times. The V call is TRBV28, the J call TRBJ2-7; D gene uncertain. Germline V gene lookup returns CDR1 MDHEN and CDR2 SYDVKM. The CDR3 is 12 residues long. The V gene lost 3 bases and the J gene lost 6 bases, with 9 bases spanning the gap. CDR3 sequence: CASSFDLSEQYF. CDR3 coding DNA: TGTGCCAGCAGTTTCGACTTATCCGAGCAGTACTTC. The full variable domain, its missing parts supplied by reference TRBV28 and TRBJ2-7, is DVKVTQSSRYLVKRTGEKVFLECVQDMDHENMFWYRQDPGLGLRLIYFSYDVKMKEKGDIPEGYSVSREKKERFSLILESASTNQTSMYLCASSFDLSEQYFGPGTRLTVT.

The chain combines TRBV20-1 with TRBJ2-1, with TRBD2 matching 8 bases. This CDR3 is built from 17 residues. Trimming at V came to 3 bases and at J to 5 bases, leaving 15 bases not matched to a gene. Germline CDR1 and CDR2: DFQATT and SNEGSKA (reference sequence). CDR3 sequence: CSASVVTREGLDNEQFF. The CDR3, as DNA: TGCAGTGCTAGTGTTGTGACCCGGGAGGGCCTTGACAATGAGCAGTTCTTC.

This clonotype has ten or more counts. For the CDR3, the DNA is TGTGCCAGCAGCCCGGACAGCCAAGAGACCCAGTACTTC. Translation gives CASSPDSQETQYF. The rearrangement links TRBV28 to TRBJ2-5; TRBD1 is a possible D gene (6 bases). The germline V and J ends were trimmed by 6 bases and 1 base, with 9 bases remaining between them. Germline loops: CDR1 MDHEN, CDR2 SYDVKM. The CDR3 totals 13 residues.

In this sample, this clonotype turned up a few times. V usage is TRBV27 and J usage is TRBJ2-7, with 9 bases aligning to TRBD1. Germline values: CDR1 MNHEY, CDR2 SMNVEV (reference sequence). Trimming at V came to 5 bases and at J to 4 bases, leaving 9 bases not matched to a gene. The CDR3 covers 15 residues. The CDR3 here is CASSVTGGDWYEQYF. The CDR3 DNA is TGTGCCAGCAGTGTGACAGGGGGTGATTGGTACGAGCAGTACTTC.

Concerning this clonotype: Since no conserved phenylalanine or tryptophan closes the CDR3, a read error is the likely cause. V gene TRBV27 combines with J gene TRBJ1-5; TRBD1 matches 12 bases. The CDR3 is made up of 15 amino acids. Germline CDR1 reads MNHEY; CDR2 reads SMNVEV (reference sequence). V trimming: 5 bases; J trimming: 7 bases; junction bases outside the gene matches: 6. DNA of the CDR3: TGTGCCAGCAGTCCGGGGACAGGGGGCCCCCAGCCCCAGCATCTT. It encodes CASSPGTGGPQPQHL.

This clonotype was seen a handful of times. The CDR3 coding sequence is TGTGCCAGCAGCTTCGGGACCTGGCCAAATCAGCCCCAGCATTTT. It translates to CASSFGTWPNQPQHF. The rearrangement links TRBV7-8 to TRBJ1-5; perhaps TRBD1 as D (5 bases). V dropped 3 bases and J dropped 4 bases, with 13 bases sitting between them. CDR3 length: 15 residues. The germline gives CDR1 SGHVS, CDR2 FQNEAQ. Complete variable domain (other parts from reference TRBV7-8 and TRBJ1-5): GAGVSQSPRYKVAKRGQDVALRCDPISGHVSLFWYQQALGQGPEFLTYFQNEAQLDKSGLPSDRFFAERPEGSVSTLKIQRTQQEDSAVYLCASSFGTWPNQPQHFGDGTRLSIL.

This clonotype was recorded at least ten times. V and J are TRBV7-2 and TRBJ2-5; D remains unclear. Germline values: CDR1 SGHTA, CDR2 FQGNSA. The CDR3 totals 12 residues. Trimming stripped 1 base from V and 4 bases from J, with 4 bases between. The CDR3 coding sequence is TGTGCCAGCAGCTTAGTGGCAGAGACCCAGTACTTC. This translates into CASSLVAETQYF.

In its sample, this clonotype was seen a few times. This chain links TRBV12-3 or TRBV12-4 with TRBJ1-1; 7 nucleotides match TRBD1. The CDR3 has 13 residues. J lost 7 bases, V lost 2 bases, and 4 bases had no gene match. The CDR3 DNA follows: TGTGCCAGCAGTTTAACAGGGGACTATGAAGCTTTCTTT. It yields the protein CASSLTGDYEAFF.

This clonotype showed up many times. The CDR3 loop reads CASSSRPSTGVDLTF. The CDR3 coding sequence is TGTGCCAGCAGTTCCAGACCTTCGACAGGGGTTGACCTGACTTTC. The gene calls are TRBV6-5 and TRBJ2-6; 8 bases match TRBD1. The germline V gene has CDR1 MNHEY and CDR2 SVGAGI. The CDR3 sequence is 15 residues long. V gave up 4 bases and J gave up 15 bases; unmatched junction bases: 14.

The chain employs TRBV27 and TRBJ2-6; TRBD2 might be the D (5 bases). Germline V CDR1 and CDR2: MNHEY, SMNVEV (reference sequence). CDR3 size: 15 residues. V gave up 3 bases and J gave up 0 bases, with 6 bases separating them. Here the CDR3 DNA reads TGTGCCAGCAGTTTTCGGGACTCTGGGGCCAACGTCCTGACTTTC. Its protein is CASSFRDSGANVLTF. Complete variable domain (other parts from reference TRBV27 and TRBJ2-6): EAQVTQNPRYLITVTGKKLTVTCSQNMNHEYMSWYRQDPGLGLRQIYYSMNVEVTDKGDVPEGYKVSRKEKRNFPLILESPSPNQTSLYFCASSFRDSGANVLTFGAGSRLTVL.

V is TRBV15 and J is TRBJ1-2, with 8 nucleotides matching TRBD1. This CDR3 is built from 12 residues. Germline values: CDR1 LNHNV, CDR2 YYDKDF (reference sequence). The trim removed 3 bases at V and 10 bases at J, leaving 4 bases unmatched. The CDR3 is CATSRAGGVYTF. DNA of the CDR3: TGTGCCACCAGCAGGGCAGGGGGCGTCTACACCTTC. Full variable domain (remainder filled in from reference TRBV15 and TRBJ1-2): DAMVIQNPRYQVTQFGKPVTLSCSQTLNHNVMYWYQQKSSQAPKLLFHYYDKDFNNEADTPDNFQSRRPNTSFCFLDIRSPGLGDTAMYLCATSRAGGVYTFGSGTRLTVV.

The J gene is TRBJ1-5, the V gene TRBV6-2 or TRBV6-3; D remains ambiguous. With 6 bases removed from V and 6 bases from J, the gap between germline ends came to 18 bases. Germline loops: CDR1 MNHEY, CDR2 SVGEGT. The CDR3 has 15 residues. CDR3 amino acids: CASRLHGSEGQPQHF. CDR3 DNA sequence: TGTGCCAGCAGACTCCATGGATCCGAGGGTCAGCCCCAGCATTTT.

With respect to this clonotype: A much larger clone sits a single nucleotide away, making a read error possible. The chain carries TRBV27 and TRBJ2-5; TRBD2 agrees at 9 bases. This CDR3 is built from 18 residues. The V gene's germline CDR1 is MNHEY and CDR2 SMNVEV (reference sequence). DNA of the CDR3: TGTGCCAGCAGTTTTGTGGCGGGAGGGGGTGGGCCTCAAGAGACCCACTACTTC. It specifies CASSFVAGGGGPQETHYF.

As to this clonotype: A much larger clone lies a single base off, so this may be a read error. The chain employs TRBV2 and TRBJ2-5, with TRBD1 matching 7 bases. V was clipped by 6 bases and J by 9 bases; unmatched bases: 7. This CDR3 is built from 12 residues. Germline CDR1 SNHLY, CDR2 FYNNEI. The CDR3 region is CASSQGDWAQYF. CDR3 DNA sequence: TGTGCCAGCAGCCAGGGGGATTGGGCCCAGTACTTC. The variable domain in full, with the rest retrieved from reference TRBV2 and TRBJ2-5, is EPEVTQTPSHQVTQMGQEVILRCVPISNHLYFYWYRQILGQKVEFLVSFYNNEISEKSEIFDDQFSVERPDGSNFTLKIRSTKLEDSAMYFCASSQGDWAQYFGPGTRLLVL.

This clonotype occurred many times. The rearrangement uses TRBV2 and TRBJ1-2; D uncertain. The CDR3 contains 14 residues. Trimming removed 2 bases from V and 5 bases from J, with 12 bases in between. CDR1 SNHLY and CDR2 FYNNEI come from the germline V gene. The CDR3 DNA reads TGTGCCAGCAGTGAACGGGGAGCTTCTTATGGCTACACCTTC. Protein sequence: CASSERGASYGYTF.

The sample holds a few counts of this clonotype. This chain joins TRBV27 and TRBJ1-2, with 7 bases aligning to TRBD1. This CDR3 spans 17 amino acids. With V trimmed by 7 bases and J by 1 base, 15 bases remained unmatched. Germline V lookup: CDR1 MNHEY, CDR2 SMNVEV (reference sequence). This CDR3 is CASTAWGKGGDNYGYTF. CDR3 in DNA: TGTGCCAGCACCGCATGGGGAAAAGGGGGCGATAACTATGGCTACACCTTC.

With respect to this clonotype: A much larger clone lies one base from this, so it may be a read error. The CDR3 ends on some other residue instead of the conserved phenylalanine or tryptophan, so this is likely a read error. The V gene is TRBV24-1, the J gene TRBJ1-5, with D tentatively TRBD1 (6 bases). Germline CDR1 reads KGHDR; CDR2 reads SFDVKD. This CDR3 has 14 residues. Trimming took off 5 bases at V and 7 bases at J, with 14 bases between the two ends. This CDR3 reads CATSATGSRQPQHL. CDR3 bases: TGTGCCACCAGTGCCACAGGGTCGAGGCAGCCCCAGCATCTT.

This clonotype was recorded only once. V usage is TRBV6-4 and J usage is TRBJ2-2; the match to TRBD1 covers 7 bases. This CDR3 is built from 16 residues. The trim removed 6 bases at V and 2 bases at J, leaving 9 bases unmatched. The germline CDR1 and CDR2 sequences are MRHNA and SNTAGT. The CDR3 DNA reads TGTGCCAGCAGCCGAGGACAGGTCTTTAACACCGGGGAGCTGTTTTTT. It is translated as CASSRGQVFNTGELFF.

V usage is TRBV18 and J usage is TRBJ1-3; 9 bases fit TRBD1. The V gene's germline CDR1 is KGHSH and CDR2 LQKENI. The CDR3 is made up of 16 amino acids. V dropped 7 bases and J dropped 0; count of bases not matched to a gene: 7. CDR3 sequence reads: CASWGQGDNSGNTIYF. The CDR3 DNA follows: TGTGCCAGCTGGGGACAGGGAGATAACTCTGGAAACACCATATATTTT.

This chain links TRBV6-1 with TRBJ2-6, with TRBD1 matching over 8 bases. With 6 bases clipped from V and 0 bases from J, the junction kept 10 bases outside the gene matches. The length of the CDR3 is 18 residues. From germline, CDR1 is MNHNS and CDR2 SASEGT. CDR3 loop: CASSLSGTGISGANVLTF. CDR3 sequence (DNA): TGTGCCAGCAGCCTCTCCGGGACAGGTATCTCTGGGGCCAACGTCCTGACTTTC.

This clonotype has a count of ten or more. The chain carries TRBV5-1 and TRBJ2-7, with D perhaps TRBD1 (5 bases). V lost 0 bases to trimming and J lost 2 bases, with 9 bases between them. Germline assignment: CDR1 SGHRS and CDR2 YFSETQ. The CDR3 has 14 residues. DNA of the CDR3: TGCGCCAGCAGCTTGGACTCCAGGGCCTACGAGCAGTACTTC. As protein: CASSLDSRAYEQYF.

In this sample, this clonotype turned up many times. This chain connects TRBV12-3 or TRBV12-4 to TRBJ1-3, with a tentative D call TRBD1 (5 bases). The CDR3 spans 15 residues. V lost 3 bases to trimming and J lost 4 bases, with 13 bases between them. CDR3 sequence: CASSFWGTEGNTIYF. CDR3 bases: TGTGCCAGCAGTTTCTGGGGGACGGAGGGAAACACCATATATTTT.

This clonotype showed up many times. V is TRBV5-1 and J is TRBJ1-1; D remains ambiguous. Germline CDR1 is SGHRS and CDR2 is YFSETQ. The ends were cut back, 1 base at V and 3 bases at J, with 7 bases in the middle. This CDR3 spans 13 amino acids. The CDR3 protein is CASSLSQYTEAFF. The CDR3 DNA is TGCGCCAGCAGCTTGTCACAATACACTGAAGCTTTCTTT.

The sample holds a few counts of this clonotype. This chain connects TRBV6-5 to TRBJ1-1; D not resolved. V lost 4 bases and J 5 bases, leaving 11 bases between the germline ends. Germline assignment: CDR1 MNHEY and CDR2 SVGAGI. CDR3 length: 13 residues. CDR3 in DNA: TGTGCCAGCAGTTTGGGTATAATGACTGAAGCTTTCTTT. Translating gives CASSLGIMTEAFF.

V usage is TRBV7-9 and J usage is TRBJ2-7, with a weak D call TRBD2 (6 bases). The CDR3 runs to 15 residues. The ends were cut back, 2 bases at V and 0 bases at J, with 11 bases in the middle. Germline V gene sequence: CDR1 SEHNR, CDR2 FQNEAQ (reference sequence). CDR3 in amino acids: CASSLTAGNSYEQYF. As DNA, the CDR3 is TGTGCCAGCAGCTTAACCGCGGGGAACTCCTACGAGCAGTACTTC. Supplemented by reference TRBV7-9 and TRBJ2-7, the full variable domain reads DTGVSQNPRHKITKRGQNVTFRCDPISEHNRLYWYRQTLGQGPEFLTYFQNEAQLEKSRLLSDRFSAERPKGSFSTLEIQRTEQGDSAMYLCASSLTAGNSYEQYFGPGTRLTVT.

This clonotype was counted at least ten times. This chain connects TRBV12-3 or TRBV12-4 to TRBJ2-5, with 7 bases matching TRBD1. The CDR3 consists of 13 residues. Trimming took 6 bases from V and 5 from J; bases not matched to a gene: 6. The CDR3 DNA follows: TGTGCCAGCAGGACAGGGTGGAAGGAGACCCAGTACTTC. It encodes CASRTGWKETQYF.